These 10 T cell receptor beta chains were sequenced from one sample in a study of T-cell memory formation after mild COVID-19. Each CDR3 protein is one row after TCRdb ran MiXCR on the 5' RACE reads. The sample has some 320,000 distinct CDR3 sequences, around an eighth seen once. Sequencing was done on a sample of PBMCs or a T cell subset sorted from them (not recorded which). These receptor sequences come from a man younger than 30 who had mild COVID-19 (a few samples of this study predate the infection). Cell type and time point are not known.

J is TRBJ2-5 and V is TRBV5-4; TRBD2 matches 8 bases. In germline, CDR1 is SGHNT, CDR2 YYREEE (reference sequence). V was pared by 4 bases and J by 4 bases, with 3 bases of the junction left unmatched. The CDR3 is made up of 13 amino acids. CDR3 nucleotide sequence: TGTGCCAGCAGCCCGGGGGGGACAGAGACCCAGTACTTC. The encoded protein is CASSPGGTETQYF.

This clonotype has only a few counts. The chain recombines TRBV18 with TRBJ1-1; D is uncertain. The CDR3 extends over 12 amino acids. Germline CDR1 KGHSH, CDR2 LQKENI. Trimming stripped 1 base from V and 5 bases from J, with 5 bases between. This CDR3 is CASSPLTTEAFF. The CDR3 DNA reads as TGTGCCAGCTCACCACTCACTACTGAAGCTTTCTTT. Complete variable domain (other parts from reference TRBV18 and TRBJ1-1): NAGVMQNPRHLVRRRGQEARLRCSPMKGHSHVYWYRQLPEEGLKFMVYLQKENIIDESGMPKERFSAEFPKEGPSILRIQQVVRGDSAAYFCASSPLTTEAFFGQGTRLTVV.

This clonotype was detected ten times or more. The chain combines TRBV24-1 with TRBJ2-3; perhaps D is TRBD1 or TRBD2 (6 bases each). The CDR3 totals 12 residues. Deletions cut 9 bases from V and 2 bases from J, with 8 bases between. Germline CDR1 KGHDR, CDR2 SFDVKD. The CDR3 DNA sequence: TGTGCCACCGGGGGGCTCACAGATACGCAGTATTTT. It translates to CATGGLTDTQYF.

This clonotype was recorded many times. The chain has TRBV28 and TRBJ1-1; the match to TRBD1 covers 7 bases. Trimming cost V 2 bases and J 8 bases; bases outside gene matches: 8. Germline CDR1 reads MDHEN; CDR2 reads SYDVKM. The CDR3 is made up of 14 amino acids. CDR3 in amino acids: CASSLGGDSEEAFF. As DNA, the CDR3 is TGTGCCAGCAGTTTAGGCGGGGACAGCGAGGAAGCTTTCTTT.

In its sample, this clonotype was seen a few times. The chain links TRBV5-5 to TRBJ1-1; D is ambiguous. Germline CDR1 is SGHKS and CDR2 is YYEKEE (reference sequence). The CDR3 covers 12 residues. Deletions cut 2 bases from V and 3 bases from J, with 5 bases between. The CDR3 region is CASSFEDTEAFF. The CDR3 coding sequence is TGTGCCAGCAGCTTTGAGGACACTGAAGCTTTCTTT.

This clonotype has more than one count but fewer than ten. This chain connects TRBV6-5 to TRBJ2-2; no clear D gene. This CDR3 has 13 residues. Germline CDR1 MNHEY, CDR2 SVGAGI. Trimming pared 9 bases from V and 1 base from J, leaving 9 bases between. CDR3 loop: CASLNGNTGELFF. CDR3 sequence (DNA): TGTGCCAGTTTGAACGGGAACACCGGGGAGCTGTTTTTT.

This clonotype was counted only a few times. V and J are TRBV6-6 and TRBJ2-1; 8 bases align to TRBD1. Germline CDR1 is MNHNY and CDR2 is SVGAGI (reference sequence). The CDR3 is made up of 14 amino acids. V was pared by 6 bases and J by 2 bases, with 3 bases of the junction left unmatched. The CDR3 DNA is TGTGCCAGCAGGATACAGGGGGCCTACAATGAGCAGTTCTTC. Translated: CASRIQGAYNEQFF.

This chain joins TRBV10-2 and TRBJ2-1; TRBD1 aligns across 8 bases. There are 16 residues in the CDR3. V gave up 6 bases and J gave up 7 bases; unmatched junction bases: 14. Germline V gives CDR1 WSHSY, CDR2 SAAADI. In DNA form, the CDR3 reads TGCGCCAGCAGGAGGACATCTCAGGGGGCCACGAATGAGCAGTTCTTC. It encodes CASRRTSQGATNEQFF.

A few counts support this clonotype. This chain joins TRBV4-2 and TRBJ2-5; a weak D match, TRBD1 (5 bases). Germline CDR1 and CDR2: LGHNA and YNFKEQ. V shed 1 base and J shed 4 bases, with 13 bases lying between them. The CDR3 runs to 15 residues. The CDR3 region has the DNA TGTGCCAGCAGCCAAGCCTCAGGGTTCCGAGAGACCCAGTACTTC. Translation gives CASSQASGFRETQYF.

This chain connects TRBV18 to TRBJ2-7; 8 bases align to TRBD1. The CDR3 runs to 12 residues. J lost 6 bases, V lost 6 bases, and 4 bases had no gene match. Looked up from germline, CDR1 is KGHSH and CDR2 is LQKENI. The CDR3 is CASSSDRVEQYV. Here the CDR3 DNA reads TGTGCCAGCTCCTCGGACAGGGTCGAGCAGTACGTC.